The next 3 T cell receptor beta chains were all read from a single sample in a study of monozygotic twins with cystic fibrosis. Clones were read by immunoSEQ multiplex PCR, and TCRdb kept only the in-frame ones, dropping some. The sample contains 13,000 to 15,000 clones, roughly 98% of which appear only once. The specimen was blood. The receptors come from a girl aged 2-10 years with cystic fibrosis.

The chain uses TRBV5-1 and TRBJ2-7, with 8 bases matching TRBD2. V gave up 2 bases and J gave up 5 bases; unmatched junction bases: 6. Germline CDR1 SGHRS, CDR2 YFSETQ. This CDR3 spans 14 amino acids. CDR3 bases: TGCGCCAGCAGCTTCTCAGACGGGGGGGACGAGCAGTACTTC. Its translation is CASSFSDGGDEQYF.

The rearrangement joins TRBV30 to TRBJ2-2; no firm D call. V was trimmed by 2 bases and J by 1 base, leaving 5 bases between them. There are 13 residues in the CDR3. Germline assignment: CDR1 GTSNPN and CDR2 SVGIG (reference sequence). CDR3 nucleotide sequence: TGTGCCTGGAGTCAGTGGAACACCGGGGAGCTGTTTTTT. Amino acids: CAWSQWNTGELFF.

In DNA, the CDR3 is TGTGCCAGCAGTAGGGTAGGCAATGAAAAACTGTTTTTT. Translating gives CASSRVGNEKLFF. The chain is built from TRBV6-1 and TRBJ1-4; D is ambiguous. The CDR3 loop spans 13 amino acids. V was trimmed by 5 bases and J by 5 bases, leaving 9 bases between them. Germline V gene sequence: CDR1 MNHNS, CDR2 SASEGT.